The 28 T cell receptor beta chains in this list originate from one sample, sequenced in a study of cytomegalovirus exposure and HLA in healthy donors. Primers for the PCR totalled 60 Vbeta and 13 Jbeta. Clones were read by immunoSEQ multiplex PCR, and TCRdb kept only the in-frame ones, dropping some. Here the sample spans around 170,000 clones, around 78% being singletons. Sequenced input: PBMCs. These receptors all come from a woman between 40 and 50 years old in good health and CMV-seropositive.

With respect to this clone: Mismatch with germline at one junction end may stem from a read error. J is TRBJ2-6 and V is TRBV5-1; 9 bases align to TRBD1. The CDR3 is made up of 17 amino acids. Germline CDR1 reads SGHRS; CDR2 reads YFSETQ. The CDR3 nucleotides are TGCGCCAGCAGCTCAGGACAGGGGACTTCGGGGGCCAACGGCCTGACTTTC. Translated: CASSSGQGTSGANGLTF.

This chain joins TRBV6-1 and TRBJ1-5; 8 bases are shared with TRBD1. The germline V gene has CDR1 MNHNS and CDR2 SASEGT. The CDR3 has 18 residues. With V trimmed by 2 bases and J by 4 bases, 13 bases remained unmatched. The CDR3 DNA is TGTGCCAGCAGTGAAAGGAATACCCTGGGACAGGCTAATCAGCCCCAGCATTTT. This encodes CASSERNTLGQANQPQHF.

CDR3 sequence: CASNLIGQGGANTGELFF. The CDR3 DNA follows: TGCGCCAGCAACCTAATAGGACAGGGAGGAGCGAACACCGGGGAGCTGTTTTTT. V is TRBV5-1 and J is TRBJ2-2; TRBD1 agrees at 8 bases. Losses at the gene ends were 6 bases for V and 0 bases for J; bases not matched to a gene: 13. Germline-derived CDR1 and CDR2 are SGHRS and YFSETQ. The length of the CDR3 is 18 residues.

The chain is built from TRBV5-8 and TRBJ1-2; no clear D. V was shortened by 0 bases and J by 8 bases, with 8 bases between the two germline ends. Germline CDR1 is SGHTS and CDR2 is YDEGEE. The CDR3 extends over 12 amino acids. CDR3 loop: CASSLEAGGYTF. The CDR3 nucleotides read TGTGCCAGCAGCTTGGAGGCGGGGGGCTACACCTTC.

CDR3 nucleotide sequence: TGTGCCAGCAGCCCGCAAACAGGGGGCCGGCAGCCCCAGCATTTT. This gives the protein CASSPQTGGRQPQHF. This sequence joins TRBV2 and TRBJ1-5, with TRBD1 matching over 9 bases. Germline V gene data show CDR1 as SNHLY and CDR2 as FYNNEI. The CDR3 covers 15 residues. After removal of 6 bases from V and 7 bases from J, the junction contained 10 bases not matched to a gene.

On this clone itself: Sequence at one end of the junction differs from germline and may be a read error. The CDR3 spells CASSRQGAGANGLTF. The CDR3 DNA sequence: TGTGCCAGCAGTCGACAGGGTGCCGGGGCCAACGGCCTGACTTTC. The J gene is TRBJ2-6, the V gene TRBV13, with 7 bases fitting TRBD1. The length of the CDR3 is 15 residues. Germline V CDR1 and CDR2: PRHDT, FYEKMQ (reference sequence).

The chain uses TRBV28 and TRBJ1-1; maybe TRBD1 (5 bases). This CDR3 is built from 15 residues. Deletions cut 5 bases from V and 0 bases from J, with 13 bases between. CDR1 and CDR2 from the germline V gene are MDHEN and SYDVKM. The CDR3 here is CASSLNQGLNTEAFF. CDR3 sequence (DNA): TGTGCCAGCAGTCTGAACCAGGGCCTGAACACTGAAGCTTTCTTT.

This rearrangement joins TRBV7-9 to TRBJ1-3; D might be TRBD1 (5 bases). The V gene lost 6 bases and the J gene lost 7 bases, with 16 bases spanning the gap. The CDR3 length is 14 residues. Germline CDR1 SEHNR, CDR2 FQNEAQ (reference sequence). The CDR3 is CASRHRDGRNTIYF. Here the CDR3 DNA reads TGTGCCAGCAGACACCGGGACGGGAGGAACACCATATATTTT.

The chain uses TRBV6-5 and TRBJ1-1; D is uncertain. This CDR3 region has 13 residues. V gave up 5 bases and J gave up 2 bases, with 9 bases separating them. The germline V gene has CDR1 MNHEY and CDR2 SVGAGI. CDR3 loop: CASSTVPNTEAFF. In nucleotides, the CDR3 is TGTGCCAGCAGTACAGTCCCCAACACTGAAGCTTTCTTT.

Worth noting for this clone: An end of the junction differs from the germline gene, which may be a read error. The rearrangement links TRBV10-3 to TRBJ1-1; D not resolved. The CDR3 has 14 residues. The germline gives CDR1 ENHRY, CDR2 SYGVKD. In DNA, the CDR3 is TGTGCCACCAGTGACTCGGGGTTCGGCACTGAAGCTTTCTTT. Its translation: CATSDSGFGTEAFF.

This clone was detected only a few times. This chain joins TRBV16 and TRBJ1-2, with TRBD1 as a possible D gene (5 bases). Between the trimmed V and J ends, which lost 0 bases and 4 bases, there was a span of 9 bases. The CDR3 is made up of 14 amino acids. Germline V gives CDR1 KGHSY, CDR2 FQNENV. CDR3 sequence reads: CASSQSGGAYGYTF. The CDR3 DNA reads TGTGCCAGCAGCCAATCGGGTGGGGCCTATGGCTACACCTTC.

The V gene is TRBV27, the J gene TRBJ1-2; D uncertain. The CDR3 spans 13 residues. The V gene's germline CDR1 is MNHEY and CDR2 SMNVEV (reference sequence). The ends were cut back, 2 bases at V and 5 bases at J, with 9 bases in the middle. CDR3 DNA sequence: TGTGCCAGCAGTTTACGGGATGGGTATGGCTACACCTTC. Translated: CASSLRDGYGYTF.

The chain employs TRBV21-1 and TRBJ2-7; the D call TRBD1 from the table was never checked on the DNA. TRBV21-1 is designated a pseudogene. The CDR3 is 17 amino acids. CDR3 protein: CASSKVRYMLSSYEQYF. In DNA, the CDR3 is TGTGCCAGCAGCAAAGTCAGATATATGCTCAGCTCCTACGAGCAGTACTTC.

This clone was seen a single time. The chain couples TRBV5-1 to TRBJ2-2; 7 nucleotides align to TRBD1. Germline V gene sequence: CDR1 SGHRS, CDR2 YFSETQ. Trimming removed 4 bases from V and 5 bases from J; junction bases left unmatched: 11. The CDR3 is 16 residues long. The CDR3 DNA reads TGCGCCAGCAGCCGCGAACCGGGACAGAGGACCGGGGAGCTGTTTTTT. It yields the protein CASSREPGQRTGELFF.

The chain carries TRBV30 and TRBJ1-5, with D unresolved. With 2 bases removed from V and 0 bases from J, the gap between germline ends came to 14 bases. CDR1 and CDR2 from the germline V gene are GTSNPN and SVGIG (reference sequence). This CDR3 contains 16 residues. CDR3 coding DNA: TGTGCCTGGAGTCCCCGTGGGCAGAATAGCAATCAGCCCCAGCATTTT. Amino acids: CAWSPRGQNSNQPQHF.

The CDR3 sequence is CASSVSGTSSYNEQFF. As DNA, the CDR3 is TGTGCCAGCAGCGTGAGCGGGACTAGCTCCTACAATGAGCAGTTCTTC. This chain connects TRBV9 to TRBJ2-1; 8 bases are a match to TRBD2. This CDR3 has 16 residues. Germline V CDR1 and CDR2: SGDLS, YYNGEE. The V segment lost 2 bases and the J segment 0 bases; nucleotides outside the gene matches: 4.

The V call is TRBV5-1, the J call TRBJ2-3; TRBD2 is a possible D gene (5 bases). The V gene's germline CDR1 is SGHRS and CDR2 YFSETQ. The ends were cut back, 0 bases at V and 5 bases at J, with 10 bases in the middle. This CDR3 contains 14 residues. CDR3 residues: CASSLGAAGDTQYF. CDR3 nucleotides: TGCGCCAGCAGCTTGGGAGCGGCGGGAGATACGCAGTATTTT.

This chain joins TRBV2 and TRBJ2-4; TRBD1 matches 10 bases. Germline lookup yields CDR1 SNHLY and CDR2 FYNNEI. This CDR3 contains 14 residues. V shed 7 bases and J 4 bases; nucleotides not matched to a gene: 4. The CDR3 region is CASTLDRGKNIQYF. DNA of the CDR3: TGTGCCAGCACCCTGGACAGGGGGAAAAACATTCAGTACTTC.

This clone was counted a few times. The chain uses TRBV4-3 and TRBJ1-1; 7 nucleotides align to TRBD1. This CDR3 comprises 12 residues. CDR1 and CDR2 from the germline V gene are LGHNA and YSLEER. V was clipped by 3 bases and J by 9 bases; unmatched bases: 4. The CDR3 coding sequence is TGCGCCAGCAGCCATCTACAGGGGCAAGCTTTCTTT. Amino acids: CASSHLQGQAFF.

The V and J genes are TRBV7-2 and TRBJ1-2; TRBD1 agrees at 10 bases. This CDR3 contains 15 residues. Germline V gives CDR1 SGHTA, CDR2 FQGNSA. The V gene end was trimmed by 5 bases and the J gene end by 4 bases; junction bases not matched to a gene: 7. CDR3 sequence (DNA): TGTGCCAGCAGCCCCGCCGGGACAGGGGTCTATGGCTACACCTTC. Translation gives CASSPAGTGVYGYTF. The variable domain in full, completed from reference TRBV7-2 and TRBJ1-2, reads GAGVSQSPSNKVTEKGKDVELRCDPISGHTALYWYRQSLGQGLEFLIYFQGNSAPDKSGLPSDRFSAERTGGSVSTLTIQRTQQEDSAVYLCASSPAGTGVYGYTFGSGTRLTVV.

The chain couples TRBV6-5 to TRBJ1-1, with D maybe TRBD1 (6 bases). CDR3 length equals 14 residues. Germline V gene lookup returns CDR1 MNHEY and CDR2 SVGAGI. Trimming stripped 6 bases from V and 4 bases from J, with 15 bases between. CDR3 coding DNA: TGTGCCAGCAGAGTACAGGGCGGGGGCACTGAAGCTTTCTTT. Protein product: CASRVQGGGTEAFF.

This clone appeared a few times. This sequence joins TRBV6-5 and TRBJ2-3; 9 nucleotides line up with TRBD2. CDR1 and CDR2 from the germline V gene are MNHEY and SVGAGI. Germline trimming cut 8 bases from V and 5 bases from J; bases unmatched to any gene: 11. This CDR3 has 15 residues. The DNA for the CDR3 is TGTGCCAGCGGCGCCAGCGGGGGGCCGGTAGATACGCAGTATTTT. The encoded protein is CASGASGGPVDTQYF.

This clone came up a few times. The genes are TRBV7-8 and TRBJ2-1; TRBD2 matches at 7 bases. The CDR3 covers 15 residues. Germline CDR1 reads SGHVS; CDR2 reads FQNEAQ. J gave up 6 bases and V 1 base, and 6 bases lay outside the gene matches. CDR3 nucleotide sequence: TGTGCCAGCAGCTTAGTGGGGGGGGACCTCAATGAGCAGTTCTTC. Its translation: CASSLVGGDLNEQFF.

This clone has a single count. The chain combines TRBV15 with TRBJ2-3; 11 bases map to TRBD2. CDR1 and CDR2 (germline): LNHNV, YYDKDF (reference sequence). Trimming removed 3 bases from V and 6 bases from J; junction bases left unmatched: 5. The CDR3 is 15 residues long. DNA for the CDR3: TGTGCCACCAGCAGTGCTAGCGGGGGGCCGGATACGCAGTATTTT. Its protein is CATSSASGGPDTQYF.

The chain's CDR3 is CASSTMDRGLDTQYF. CDR3 bases: TGTGCCAGCAGCACTATGGACAGGGGGTTAGATACGCAGTATTTT. This rearrangement joins TRBV9 to TRBJ2-3; 10 nucleotides align to TRBD1. This CDR3 region has 15 residues. The V gene end was trimmed by 4 bases and the J gene end by 5 bases; junction bases not matched to a gene: 7. Germline lookup yields CDR1 SGDLS and CDR2 YYNGEE.

The genes are TRBV27 and TRBJ2-5, with TRBD1 as a possible D gene (5 bases). Trimming removed 4 bases at V and 5 bases at J, with 17 bases between. There are 15 residues in the CDR3. Germline loops: CDR1 MNHEY, CDR2 SMNVEV (reference sequence). The CDR3 nucleotides are TGTGCCAGCAGTTCGTTGGGGCAGGGTACGGAGACCCAGTACTTC. Translated, it gives CASSSLGQGTETQYF.

This clone was picked up one time. The V call is TRBV18, the J call TRBJ2-3; D may be TRBD2 (5 bases). Trimming removed 1 base from V and 2 bases from J, with 10 bases in between. The length of the CDR3 is 15 residues. CDR1 is KGHSH, CDR2 LQKENI, per germline. Here the CDR3 DNA reads TGTGCCAGCTCACCACTCCCGGGGAACACAGATACGCAGTATTTT. This sequence encodes CASSPLPGNTDTQYF.

This sequence joins TRBV25-1 and TRBJ2-2; 10 positions agree with TRBD2. The CDR3 has 18 amino acids. The V gene's germline CDR1 is MGHDK and CDR2 SYGVNS. The trim removed 3 bases at V and 6 bases at J, leaving 13 bases unmatched. CDR3 DNA sequence: TGTGCCAGCAGTGATTGGGGAAACCTAGCGGGGGAGTCCGGGGAGCTGTTTTTT. Its translation is CASSDWGNLAGESGELFF.